These T cell receptor beta chains were read from a single sample in a study of blood T cell repertoires in COVID-19. Some clones are missing from TCRdb's copy, which holds only in-frame ones; the method was immunoSEQ multiplex PCR. The repertoire holds about 180,000 clones, with about 88% as singletons. The sample was peripheral blood. These receptors all stem from a woman younger than 45 with active or convalescent COVID-19. CDR3s include the opening cysteine and the closing phenylalanine or tryptophan. The order of the fields is clone size, J gene, V gene, D gene, CDR3 protein, CDR3 DNA. D genes are given only for firm matches. For some rows the clone size is stated as once, few or many, or as a class when expanded; others skip it.

>once|TRBJ2-7|TRBV5-1|NA
CASSYSVYEQYF
TGCGCCAGCAGCTATTCGGTTTACGAGCAGTACTTC
>NA|TRBJ1-1|TRBV19|NA
CASSIKGLNTEAFF
TGTGCCAGTAGTATAAAGGGGTTGAACACTGAAGCTTTCTTT
>NA|TRBJ2-3|TRBV10-3|NA
CAISERGTEPTDTQYF
TGTGCCATCAGTGAGCGGGGGACAGAACCCACAGATACGCAGTATTTT
>NA|TRBJ1-6|TRBV3-1/TRBV3-2|NA
CASSLKVGTFYNSPLHF
TGTGCCAGCAGCCTCAAAGTTGGGACTTTCTATAATTCACCCCTCCACTTT
>NA|TRBJ1-6|TRBV6-5|NA
CASKQAPLYNSPLHF
TGTGCCAGCAAACAGGCACCATTATATAATTCACCCCTCCACTTT
>NA|TRBJ2-1|TRBV23-1|TRBD2
CASSQPRGLVYNEQFF
TGCGCCAGCAGTCAACCAAGGGGACTAGTCTACAATGAGCAGTTCTTC
>once|TRBJ1-2|TRBV7-8|NA
CASSPFRDSYGYTF
TGTGCCAGCTCTCCTTTCAGGGATTCCTATGGCTACACCTTC
>NA|TRBJ1-4|TRBV18|NA
CASSPQDSPNEKLFF
TGTGCCAGCTCACCACAGGACAGTCCTAATGAAAAACTGTTTTTT
>NA|TRBJ2-5|TRBV5-6|NA
CASSLIGGRQETQYF
TGTGCCAGCAGCTTGATCGGGGGGCGACAAGAGACCCAGTACTTC
>NA|TRBJ2-3|TRBV6-5|TRBD2
CATSGGAVDTQYF
TGTGCCACTAGCGGGGGGGCGGTAGATACGCAGTATTTT
>NA|TRBJ2-3|TRBV7-2|TRBD2
CASSLELAKDTQYF
TGTGCCAGCAGCTTAGAACTAGCGAAGGATACGCAGTATTTT
>NA|TRBJ1-1|TRBV15|NA
CATSWTSGTEAFF
TGTGCCACCAGCTGGACCTCGGGGACTGAAGCTTTCTTT
>NA|TRBJ2-3|TRBV5-4|NA
CASSPGPITDTQYF
TGTGCCAGCAGCCCAGGCCCTATCACAGATACGCAGTATTTT
>once|TRBJ2-1|TRBV28|TRBD2
CASSRTSGTVTYNEQFF
TGTGCCAGCAGCAGGACTAGCGGGACCGTTACCTACAATGAGCAGTTCTTC
>NA|TRBJ1-1|TRBV4-2|TRBD1
CASSQAPGQGNTEAFF
TGTGCCAGCAGCCAAGCCCCGGGACAGGGTAACACTGAAGCTTTCTTT
>NA|TRBJ1-6|TRBV7-9|NA
CASSLMGGENSPLHF
TGTGCCAGCAGCTTAATGGGGGGTGAGAATTCACCCCTCCACTTT
>NA|TRBJ1-1|TRBV29-1|NA
CSASSLNTEAFF
TGCAGCGCCTCTAGCCTGAACACTGAAGCTTTCTTT
>NA|TRBJ1-4|TRBV19|NA
CASSIPGKLFF
TGTGCCAGTAGTATCCCGGGGAAACTGTTTTTT
>NA|TRBJ1-1|TRBV5-5|NA
CASRRTRGTEAFF
TGTGCCAGCAGAAGGACAAGAGGCACTGAAGCTTTCTTT
>NA|TRBJ2-7|TRBV28|TRBD1
CASSLGTGGDYEQYF
TGTGCCAGCAGTTTGGGCACAGGGGGCGACTACGAGCAGTACTTC
>NA|TRBJ1-2|TRBV14|NA
CASSQDLSAGYGYTF
TGTGCCAGCAGCCAAGACTTATCTGCCGGCTATGGCTACACCTTC
>NA|TRBJ1-5|TRBV7-6|TRBD1
CASSLGGQGASSNQPQHF
TGTGCCAGCAGCTTAGGGGGACAGGGGGCTTCTAGCAATCAGCCCCAGCATTTT
>NA|TRBJ2-3|TRBV30|TRBD1
CAWSRGTGHTDTQYF
TGTGCCTGGAGCCGAGGGACAGGGCACACAGATACGCAGTATTTT
>NA|TRBJ2-2|TRBV11-3|TRBD1
CASSSAGTGGNTGELFF
TGTGCCAGCAGCTCGGCAGGGACAGGGGGGAACACCGGGGAGCTGTTTTTT
>NA|TRBJ2-1|TRBV5-6|NA
CASNLRATGRNNEQFF
TGTGCCAGCAACCTACGAGCTACAGGGAGAAACAATGAGCAGTTCTTC
>few|TRBJ1-2|TRBV19|NA
CASSTGQTIDIYGYTF
TGTGCCAGTAGTACCGGACAGACCATCGATATCTATGGCTACACCTTC
>NA|TRBJ2-7|TRBV5-6|TRBD1
CASSPPGQGIYEQYF
TGTGCCAGCAGCCCTCCGGGACAGGGGATTTACGAGCAGTACTTC
>NA|TRBJ1-2|TRBV5-4|TRBD1
CASSLAAGQGLYGYTF
TGTGCCAGCAGCTTGGCCGCGGGACAGGGGCTCTATGGCTACACCTTC
>NA|TRBJ1-1|TRBV29-1|NA
CSVVRSNTEAFF
TGCAGCGTTGTCAGGTCGAACACTGAAGCTTTCTTT
>NA|TRBJ2-7|TRBV6-1|TRBD2
CASSDQGLASYEQYF
TGTGCCAGCAGTGACCAAGGACTAGCCTCCTACGAGCAGTACTTC
>NA|TRBJ2-1|TRBV10-1|TRBD1
CASSESGTGRNEQFF
TGCGCCAGCAGTGAGTCTGGGACAGGGCGGAATGAGCAGTTCTTC
>NA|TRBJ2-3|TRBV2|NA
CASSDRGGRGSTDTQYF
TGTGCCAGCAGTGATCGAGGGGGGAGGGGAAGCACAGATACGCAGTATTTT
>few|TRBJ1-6|TRBV10-3|TRBD1
CAISGPDRGKNSPLHF
TGTGCCATCAGTGGCCCAGACAGGGGGAAGAATTCACCCCTCCACTTT
>NA|TRBJ2-5|TRBV4-2|TRBD2
CASSPYAGTSGSQETQYF
TGTGCCAGCAGCCCTTACGCCGGGACTAGCGGCTCCCAAGAGACCCAGTACTTC
>NA|TRBJ2-2|TRBV2|TRBD2
CASTNSGETGELFF
TGTGCCAGCACGAATAGCGGGGAAACCGGGGAGCTGTTTTTT
>NA|TRBJ2-7|TRBV27|NA
CASSLFAGREQYF
TGTGCCAGCAGTTTATTCGCAGGGCGCGAGCAGTACTTC
>NA|TRBJ1-1|TRBV2|TRBD1
CANARGQDTEAFF
TGTGCCAACGCCAGGGGGCAGGACACTGAAGCTTTCTTT
>NA|TRBJ2-7|TRBV11-2|NA
CASSPRSGGDYEQYF
TGTGCCAGCAGCCCCCGCAGTGGGGGCGACTACGAGCAGTACTTC
>NA|TRBJ2-3|TRBV15|NA
CATSREGRGSTDTQYF
TGTGCCACCAGCAGAGAGGGGAGAGGTAGCACAGATACGCAGTATTTT
>NA|TRBJ2-7|TRBV7-8|TRBD1
CASSLSLDRGEQYF
TGTGCCAGCAGCTTATCGTTGGACAGGGGGGAGCAGTACTTC
>NA|TRBJ2-1|TRBV9|NA
CASSVHSPNEQFF
TGTGCCAGCAGCGTACACAGTCCGAATGAGCAGTTCTTC
>NA|TRBJ2-1|TRBV27|NA
CASSLNRVNEQFF
TGTGCCAGCAGTCTGAACAGGGTCAATGAGCAGTTCTTC
>NA|TRBJ1-1|TRBV3-1/TRBV3-2|NA
CASSQGSGTEAFF
TGTGCCAGCAGCCAAGGTTCGGGCACTGAAGCTTTCTTT
>once|TRBJ1-1|TRBV5-4|TRBD1
CASSSKGAADTEAFF
TGTGCCAGCAGCTCAAAGGGGGCCGCGGACACTGAAGCTTTCTTT
>NA|TRBJ1-2|TRBV2|TRBD1
CASSEDFDRVNGYTF
TGTGCCAGCAGTGAAGATTTCGACAGGGTAAATGGCTACACCTTC
>NA|TRBJ2-7|TRBV7-9|TRBD2
CASSQITGRGASYEQYF
TGTGCCAGCAGCCAAATAACCGGGAGGGGAGCGTCCTACGAGCAGTACTTC
>NA|TRBJ2-5|TRBV2|NA
CASSVLEETQYF
TGTGCCAGCAGTGTATTAGAGGAGACCCAGTACTTC
>NA|TRBJ2-3|TRBV5-1|TRBD2
CASSLLGTSSDTQYF
TGCGCCAGCAGCTTGTTAGGGACTAGCTCAGATACGCAGTATTTT
>NA|TRBJ1-2|TRBV14|NA
CASSLQGFGYTF
TGTGCCAGCAGCCTACAGGGCTTCGGCTACACCTTC
>NA|TRBJ1-1|TRBV13|TRBD1
CASSSDRGIEAFF
TGTGCCAGCAGCTCGGACAGGGGGATTGAAGCTTTCTTT
>NA|TRBJ1-1|TRBV28|NA
CASSLPQGSTEAFF
TGTGCCAGCAGTTTACCACAGGGATCCACTGAAGCTTTCTTT